Below, 10 T cell receptor beta chains from the same sample are listed, as sequenced in a study of T cell responses to AZD1222 COVID-19 vaccine. TCRdb's table, derived via immunoSEQ multiplex PCR, lists solely in-frame clones and lacks some. The sample holds around 110,000 clones, around nine tenths seen once. Sequenced here: peripheral blood, sampled 28 days after the second AZD1222 dose. Receptors were obtained from an adult who received the AZD1222 COVID-19 vaccine.

The gene calls are TRBV7-2 and TRBJ2-1; D is possibly TRBD1 (6 bases). The CDR3 spans 15 residues. Trimming shortened V by 4 bases and J by 9 bases, and 19 bases separated the two germline ends. Germline CDR1 is SGHTA and CDR2 is FQGNSA. The CDR3 DNA reads TGTGCCAGCAGCTCGTACAATACAGGGTCGGCTGAGCAGTTCTTC. It codes for CASSSYNTGSAEQFF. Together with reference TRBV7-2 and TRBJ2-1, the CDR3 gives the full variable domain: GAGVSQSPSNKVTEKGKDVELRCDPISGHTALYWYRQSLGQGLEFLIYFQGNSAPDKSGLPSDRFSAERTGGSVSTLTIQRTQQEDSAVYLCASSSYNTGSAEQFFGPGTRLTVL.

The chain uses TRBV28 and TRBJ1-2; weak D call: TRBD1 (5 bases). The length of the CDR3 is 12 residues. The V end was cut by 11 bases, the J end by 6 bases, with 16 bases between. CDR1 and CDR2 from the germline V gene are MDHEN and SYDVKM. The CDR3 region is CASGQGSHGYTF. As DNA, the CDR3 is TGTGCCTCGGGTCAGGGAAGCCATGGCTACACCTTC.

The chain uses TRBV5-1 and TRBJ2-1; 9 bases line up with TRBD2. The CDR3 covers 15 residues. J lost 6 bases, V lost 0 bases, and 4 bases had no gene match. The germline V gene encodes CDR1 SGHRS and CDR2 YFSETQ. CDR3 region: CASSLVAGVGNEQFF. CDR3 DNA: TGCGCCAGCAGCTTGGTAGCGGGAGTTGGCAATGAGCAGTTCTTC.

A single count supports this clone. V and J are TRBV28 and TRBJ1-3, with 9 bases matching TRBD1. This CDR3 contains 16 residues. Germline V gene lookup returns CDR1 MDHEN and CDR2 SYDVKM. Trimming removed 1 base from V and 1 base from J; junction bases left unmatched: 2. In nucleotides, the CDR3 is TGTGCCAGCAGTTTATCGGGACAGGGTTCTGGAAACACCATATATTTT. Translated: CASSLSGQGSGNTIYF.

J is TRBJ1-1 and V is TRBV7-9, with D tentatively TRBD1 (6 bases). The CDR3 is 15 amino acids. V gave up 1 base and J gave up 5 bases, with 14 bases separating them. Germline CDR1 SEHNR, CDR2 FQNEAQ (reference sequence). This chain's CDR3 is CASSLDRTAGTEAFF. Here the CDR3 DNA reads TGTGCCAGCAGCTTAGACCGGACAGCCGGGACTGAAGCTTTCTTT. Filled out from reference TRBV7-9 and TRBJ1-1, the complete variable domain reads DTGVSQNPRHKITKRGQNVTFRCDPISEHNRLYWYRQTLGQGPEFLTYFQNEAQLEKSRLLSDRFSAERPKGSFSTLEIQRTEQGDSAMYLCASSLDRTAGTEAFFGQGTRLTVV.

This chain connects TRBV5-1 to TRBJ2-3; no reliable D call. V lost 6 bases, J lost 0 bases, and 11 bases lay in between. The CDR3 contains 14 residues. CDR1 SGHRS and CDR2 YFSETQ come from the germline V gene. The CDR3 DNA reads as TGCGCCAGCAAGGTCGGGCCCAGCACAGATACGCAGTATTTT. This gives the protein CASKVGPSTDTQYF.

V and J are TRBV10-3 and TRBJ2-1; D uncertain. Germline CDR1 reads ENHRY; CDR2 reads SYGVKD. The CDR3 totals 13 residues. V was pared by 6 bases and J by 7 bases, with 13 bases between. In DNA, the CDR3 is TGTGCCATCAGGGGGATAGATGGTAATGAGCAGTTCTTC. Encoded protein: CAIRGIDGNEQFF.

This chain uses TRBV10-3 with TRBJ1-2; 8 nucleotides align to TRBD1. Germline values: CDR1 ENHRY, CDR2 SYGVKD. The CDR3 length is 13 residues. Losses at the gene ends were 10 bases for V and 8 bases for J; bases not matched to a gene: 12. The CDR3 spells CATRYDRGEGYTF. CDR3 sequence (DNA): TGTGCCACCCGATATGACAGGGGCGAGGGCTACACCTTC.

This chain uses TRBV28 with TRBJ1-1; 9 bases are shared with TRBD1. This CDR3 region has 14 residues. Unmatched junction bases numbered 2, after V lost 6 bases and J lost 0 bases. Germline V lookup: CDR1 MDHEN, CDR2 SYDVKM. CDR3 region: CASRGQGLNTEAFF. CDR3 nucleotide sequence: TGTGCCAGCAGAGGACAGGGGTTGAACACTGAAGCTTTCTTT. Variable domain in full (rest from reference TRBV28 and TRBJ1-1): DVKVTQSSRYLVKRTGEKVFLECVQDMDHENMFWYRQDPGLGLRLIYFSYDVKMKEKGDIPEGYSVSREKKERFSLILESASTNQTSMYLCASRGQGLNTEAFFGQGTRLTVV.

The rearrangement links TRBV15 to TRBJ2-2; 9 bases fit TRBD2. With 0 bases clipped from V and 6 bases from J, the junction kept 8 bases outside the gene matches. Germline assignment: CDR1 LNHNV and CDR2 YYDKDF (reference sequence). This CDR3 comprises 17 residues. CDR3 amino acids: CATSRDLSSGRAGELFF. Written as DNA, the CDR3 is TGTGCCACCAGCAGAGATCTTAGTAGCGGGAGAGCCGGGGAGCTGTTTTTT.